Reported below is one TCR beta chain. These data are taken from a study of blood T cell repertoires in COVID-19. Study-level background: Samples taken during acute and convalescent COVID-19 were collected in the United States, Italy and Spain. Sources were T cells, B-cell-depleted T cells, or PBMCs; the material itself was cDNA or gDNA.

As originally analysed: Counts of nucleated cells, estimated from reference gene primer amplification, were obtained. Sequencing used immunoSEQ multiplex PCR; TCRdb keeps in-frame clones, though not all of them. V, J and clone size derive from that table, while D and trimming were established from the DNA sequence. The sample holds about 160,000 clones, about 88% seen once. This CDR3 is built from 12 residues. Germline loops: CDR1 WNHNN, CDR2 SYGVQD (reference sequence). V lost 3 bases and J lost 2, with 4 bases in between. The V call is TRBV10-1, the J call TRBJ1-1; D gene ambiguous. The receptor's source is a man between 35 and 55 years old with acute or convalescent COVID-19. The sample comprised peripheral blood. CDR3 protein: CASSDRNTEAFF. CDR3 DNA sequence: TGCGCCAGCAGTGACAGAAACACTGAAGCTTTCTTT.